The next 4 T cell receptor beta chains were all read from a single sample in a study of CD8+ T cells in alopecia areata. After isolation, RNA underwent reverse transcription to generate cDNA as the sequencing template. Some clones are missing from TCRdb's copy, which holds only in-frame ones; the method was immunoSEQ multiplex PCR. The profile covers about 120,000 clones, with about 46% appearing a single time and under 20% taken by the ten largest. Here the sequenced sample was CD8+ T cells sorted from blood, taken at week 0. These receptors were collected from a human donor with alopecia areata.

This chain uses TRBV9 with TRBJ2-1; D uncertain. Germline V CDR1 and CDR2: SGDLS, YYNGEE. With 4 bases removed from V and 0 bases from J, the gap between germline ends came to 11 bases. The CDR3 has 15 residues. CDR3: CASSTPLSSYNEQFF. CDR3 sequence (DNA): TGTGCCAGCAGCACTCCACTTAGCTCCTACAATGAGCAGTTCTTC. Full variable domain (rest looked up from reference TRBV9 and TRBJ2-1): DSGVTQTPKHLITATGQRVTLRCSPRSGDLSVYWYQQSLDQGLQFLIQYYNGEERAKGNILERFSAQQFPDLHSELNLSSLELGDSALYFCASSTPLSSYNEQFFGPGTRLTVL.

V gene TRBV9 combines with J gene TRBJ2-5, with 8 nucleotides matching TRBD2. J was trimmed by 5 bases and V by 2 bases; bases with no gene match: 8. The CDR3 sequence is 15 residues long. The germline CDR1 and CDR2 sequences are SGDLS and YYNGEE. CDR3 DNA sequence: TGTGCCAGCAGCGTCGGCGGGGGGCCACGGGAGACCCAGTACTTC. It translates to CASSVGGGPRETQYF.

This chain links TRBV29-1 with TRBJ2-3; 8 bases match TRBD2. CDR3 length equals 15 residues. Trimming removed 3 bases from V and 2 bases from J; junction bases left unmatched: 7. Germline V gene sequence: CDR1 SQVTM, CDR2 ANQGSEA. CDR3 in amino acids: CSVEGTSLTTDTQYF. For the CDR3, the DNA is TGCAGCGTTGAGGGGACTAGTTTAACCACAGATACGCAGTATTTT.

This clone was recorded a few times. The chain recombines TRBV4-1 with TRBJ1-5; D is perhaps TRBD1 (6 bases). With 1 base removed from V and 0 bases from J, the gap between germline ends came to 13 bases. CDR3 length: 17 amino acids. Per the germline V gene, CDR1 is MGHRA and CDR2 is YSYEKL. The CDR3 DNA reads TGCGCCAGCAGCCAAGTCGTGTCAGGGGTTAGCAATCAGCCCCAGCATTTT. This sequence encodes CASSQVVSGVSNQPQHF.